These T cell receptor beta chains were read from a single sample in a study of blood T cell repertoires in COVID-19. Repertoires were generated with immunoSEQ multiplex PCR, while TCRdb's copy carries only in-frame clones and drops some. The sample lists hundreds of thousands of clones, about 90% occurring once. The material sequenced was PBMCs or T cells enriched from blood (not recorded which). These receptors were collected from a young woman with acute COVID-19. The CDR3 runs from the conserved cysteine through the conserved F or W. D genes are given only for firm matches. A row's size may be missing; if present it is once, few, many or a size class.

CDR3aa: CASSSLTGEGYTF; CDR3nt: TGTGCCAGCAGTTCTCTCACCGGGGAAGGCTACACCTTC; j_gene: TRBJ1-2; d_gene: -; abundance: -; v_gene: TRBV6-2/TRBV6-3
CDR3aa: CASSPRSSVSYEQYF; CDR3nt: TGTGCCAGCTCACCTCGATCTAGCGTCTCCTACGAGCAGTACTTC; j_gene: TRBJ2-7; d_gene: -; abundance: few; v_gene: TRBV18
CDR3aa: CASSTGVWTEAFF; CDR3nt: TGTGCCAGTAGTACGGGGGTTTGGACTGAAGCTTTCTTT; j_gene: TRBJ1-1; d_gene: -; abundance: -; v_gene: TRBV19
CDR3aa: CATSEGQVTGANVLTF; CDR3nt: TGTGCCACCAGTGAAGGACAGGTAACTGGGGCCAACGTCCTGACTTTC; j_gene: TRBJ2-6; d_gene: TRBD1; abundance: -; v_gene: TRBV24-1
CDR3aa: CASSEYDRDYNSPLHF; CDR3nt: TGTGCCAGCAGTGAATACGACAGGGATTATAATTCACCCCTCCACTTT; j_gene: TRBJ1-6; d_gene: TRBD1; abundance: -; v_gene: TRBV6-1
CDR3aa: CASSRRQGGSVYEQYF; CDR3nt: TGTGCCAGCAGCAGGAGACAGGGCGGGTCCGTCTACGAGCAGTACTTC; j_gene: TRBJ2-7; d_gene: TRBD1; abundance: -; v_gene: TRBV9
CDR3aa: CASSSRKLRTGSEKLFF; CDR3nt: TGTGCCAGCAGCTCACGGAAATTAAGGACAGGGAGTGAAAAACTGTTTTTT; j_gene: TRBJ1-4; d_gene: TRBD1; abundance: few; v_gene: TRBV7-9
CDR3aa: CASSSWAGGPFVAKNIQYF; CDR3nt: TGTGCCAGCAGTTCCTGGGCGGGAGGGCCGTTTGTGGCCAAAAACATTCAGTACTTC; j_gene: TRBJ2-4; d_gene: TRBD2; abundance: once; v_gene: TRBV28
CDR3aa: CAWSATRIRGF; CDR3nt: TGTGCCTGGAGTGCGACGCGAATCAGGGGCTTC; j_gene: TRBJ1-2; d_gene: -; abundance: few; v_gene: TRBV30
CDR3aa: CSASGDRGLPEQYF; CDR3nt: TGCAGTGCTAGTGGGGACAGGGGGCTCCCCGAGCAGTACTTC; j_gene: TRBJ2-7; d_gene: TRBD1; abundance: -; v_gene: TRBV20-1
CDR3aa: CASSPRTGVTDTQYF; CDR3nt: TGTGCCAGCAGCCCGAGGACAGGGGTCACAGATACGCAGTATTTT; j_gene: TRBJ2-3; d_gene: TRBD1; abundance: -; v_gene: TRBV5-5
CDR3aa: CASSFGRGSNIATNEKLFF; CDR3nt: TGCGCCAGCAGTTTTGGCAGGGGCAGCAACATAGCAACTAATGAAAAACTGTTTTTT; j_gene: TRBJ1-4; d_gene: -; abundance: -; v_gene: TRBV5-1
CDR3aa: CSVEVVGSTNREQFF; CDR3nt: TGCAGCGTTGAGGTAGTCGGGAGCACAAATCGAGAGCAGTTCTTC; j_gene: TRBJ2-1; d_gene: -; abundance: -; v_gene: TRBV29-1
CDR3aa: CASSKLAGGATYEQYF; CDR3nt: TGTGCCAGCAGTAAGCTAGCGGGAGGGGCTACCTACGAGCAGTACTTC; j_gene: TRBJ2-7; d_gene: TRBD2; abundance: -; v_gene: TRBV27
CDR3aa: CASSPIGTGGYEQYF; CDR3nt: TGTGCCAGCAGCCCGATCGGGACAGGGGGCTACGAGCAGTACTTC; j_gene: TRBJ2-7; d_gene: TRBD1; abundance: -; v_gene: TRBV7-9
CDR3aa: CASSSYPGTEAFF; CDR3nt: TGTGCCAGCAGCTCCTATCCGGGGACTGAAGCTTTCTTT; j_gene: TRBJ1-1; d_gene: -; abundance: -; v_gene: TRBV7-2
CDR3aa: CASSQDRGHPGRGNQPQHF; CDR3nt: TGTGCCAGCAGCCAGGACCGGGGACACCCTGGGAGGGGCAATCAGCCCCAGCATTTT; j_gene: TRBJ1-5; d_gene: -; abundance: -; v_gene: TRBV6-2/TRBV6-3
CDR3aa: CASSEKGTDTQYF; CDR3nt: TGTGCCAGCAGTGAAAAGGGGACAGATACGCAGTATTTT; j_gene: TRBJ2-3; d_gene: -; abundance: -; v_gene: TRBV2
CDR3aa: CASSTEDREGTQYF; CDR3nt: TGTGCCAGCAGCACAGAGGACAGGGAGGGGACCCAGTACTTC; j_gene: TRBJ2-5; d_gene: -; abundance: -; v_gene: TRBV9
CDR3aa: CASSLGLGVLGYTF; CDR3nt: TGTGCCAGCAGCTTAGGACTCGGGGTTTTAGGCTACACCTTC; j_gene: TRBJ1-2; d_gene: -; abundance: -; v_gene: TRBV13
CDR3aa: CASSYRGRKFF; CDR3nt: TGTGCCAGCAGTTACAGGGGGCGCAAGTTCTTC; j_gene: TRBJ2-1; d_gene: TRBD1; abundance: once; v_gene: TRBV6-5
CDR3aa: CASSQALGGSFIDTQYF; CDR3nt: TGCGCCAGCAGCCAAGCCCTCGGCGGGAGCTTTATAGATACGCAGTATTTT; j_gene: TRBJ2-3; d_gene: TRBD2; abundance: once; v_gene: TRBV4-1
CDR3aa: CASSPGLMNTEAFF; CDR3nt: TGTGCCAGCAGCCCGGGATTAATGAACACTGAAGCTTTCTTT; j_gene: TRBJ1-1; d_gene: -; abundance: -; v_gene: TRBV28
CDR3aa: CASSSLLGTDGYTF; CDR3nt: TGTGCCAGCAGTTCCCTTTTGGGGACTGACGGCTACACCTTC; j_gene: TRBJ1-2; d_gene: -; abundance: -; v_gene: TRBV27
CDR3aa: CASSSPVDRETQYF; CDR3nt: TGCGCCAGCAGCTCACCGGTGGACAGGGAGACCCAGTACTTC; j_gene: TRBJ2-5; d_gene: TRBD1; abundance: -; v_gene: TRBV5-1
CDR3aa: CASSRTSDTYEQYF; CDR3nt: TGTGCCAGCAGCAGGACTAGCGATACCTACGAGCAGTACTTC; j_gene: TRBJ2-7; d_gene: TRBD2; abundance: -; v_gene: TRBV7-2
CDR3aa: CASSLASSGGYEQFF; CDR3nt: TGTGCCAGCAGCTTAGCATCTAGCGGGGGTTATGAGCAGTTCTTC; j_gene: TRBJ2-1; d_gene: TRBD2; abundance: -; v_gene: TRBV7-8
CDR3aa: CASRRGLANEKLFF; CDR3nt: TGTGCCAGCAGAAGGGGTCTGGCTAATGAAAAACTGTTTTTT; j_gene: TRBJ1-4; d_gene: -; abundance: once; v_gene: TRBV5-5
CDR3aa: CASTKERKLFF; CDR3nt: TGTGCCAGCACCAAGGAGAGGAAACTGTTTTTT; j_gene: TRBJ1-4; d_gene: -; abundance: -; v_gene: TRBV7-9
CDR3aa: CASSEDTGPSNYGYTF; CDR3nt: TGTGCCAGCAGTGAAGATACAGGACCCTCTAACTATGGCTACACCTTC; j_gene: TRBJ1-2; d_gene: -; abundance: -; v_gene: TRBV6-1
CDR3aa: CASRTGGSYGYTF; CDR3nt: TGTGCCAGTAGGACAGGGGGCTCCTATGGCTACACCTTC; j_gene: TRBJ1-2; d_gene: TRBD1; abundance: -; v_gene: TRBV19
CDR3aa: CASSELRQSSYEQYF; CDR3nt: TGTGCCAGCAGTGAATTGCGGCAGAGCTCCTACGAGCAGTACTTC; j_gene: TRBJ2-7; d_gene: -; abundance: -; v_gene: TRBV6-1
CDR3aa: CASSLLAGGSYNEQFF; CDR3nt: TGTGCCAGCAGCTTATTAGCGGGAGGATCCTACAATGAGCAGTTCTTC; j_gene: TRBJ2-1; d_gene: TRBD2; abundance: -; v_gene: TRBV7-9
CDR3aa: CASRGSVGTGRLEQYF; CDR3nt: TGTGCCAGCAGGGGCTCGGTCGGGACCGGGAGGCTGGAGCAGTACTTC; j_gene: TRBJ2-7; d_gene: TRBD2; abundance: -; v_gene: TRBV14
CDR3aa: CASSTRLASEEWGETQYF; CDR3nt: TGTGCCAGCAGCACCCGACTAGCTAGCGAGGAGTGGGGAGAGACCCAGTACTTC; j_gene: TRBJ2-5; d_gene: TRBD2; abundance: once; v_gene: TRBV11-2
CDR3aa: CASSPREETGNTIYF; CDR3nt: TGTGCCAGCTCACCAAGGGAGGAAACTGGAAACACCATATATTTT; j_gene: TRBJ1-3; d_gene: -; abundance: -; v_gene: TRBV18
CDR3aa: CASSREGGGTNEKLFF; CDR3nt: TGTGCCAGCAGCCGAGAGGGCGGGGGTACCAATGAAAAACTGTTTTTT; j_gene: TRBJ1-4; d_gene: -; abundance: -; v_gene: TRBV11-2
CDR3aa: CASSPGQGRQKLFF; CDR3nt: TGTGCCAGCAGCCCGGGACAGGGACGGCAAAAACTGTTTTTT; j_gene: TRBJ1-4; d_gene: TRBD1; abundance: -; v_gene: TRBV5-5
CDR3aa: CASSPGDRGDEQYF; CDR3nt: TGTGCCAGCTCACCCGGGGACAGAGGGGACGAGCAGTACTTC; j_gene: TRBJ2-7; d_gene: TRBD1; abundance: -; v_gene: TRBV18
CDR3aa: CASSERPPLHF; CDR3nt: TGTGCCAGCAGTGAACGTCCACCCCTCCACTTT; j_gene: TRBJ1-6; d_gene: -; abundance: -; v_gene: TRBV2
CDR3aa: CASSLGSWNEQYF; CDR3nt: TGTGCCAGCAGCCTCGGGTCCTGGAACGAGCAGTACTTC; j_gene: TRBJ2-7; d_gene: -; abundance: -; v_gene: TRBV5-6
CDR3aa: CAISEVGGPTITEAFF; CDR3nt: TGTGCCATCAGTGAGGTCGGCGGCCCCACCATTACTGAAGCTTTCTTT; j_gene: TRBJ1-1; d_gene: -; abundance: once; v_gene: TRBV10-3
CDR3aa: CASSSRTGGEKLFF; CDR3nt: TGTGCCAGTAGTTCACGGACAGGGGGGGAAAAACTGTTTTTT; j_gene: TRBJ1-4; d_gene: TRBD1; abundance: -; v_gene: TRBV19
CDR3aa: CASSTTGQGLNYGYTF; CDR3nt: TGTGCCAGCTCAACGACTGGACAGGGACTAAACTATGGCTACACCTTC; j_gene: TRBJ1-2; d_gene: TRBD1; abundance: -; v_gene: TRBV18
CDR3aa: CASSTTGSSYNEQFF; CDR3nt: TGCGCCAGCAGCACCACCGGGAGCTCCTACAATGAGCAGTTCTTC; j_gene: TRBJ2-1; d_gene: -; abundance: -; v_gene: TRBV5-1
CDR3aa: CASSLGGGSYEQYF; CDR3nt: TGTGCCAGCAGTTTGGGAGGCGGCTCCTACGAGCAGTACTTC; j_gene: TRBJ2-7; d_gene: -; abundance: once; v_gene: TRBV28
CDR3aa: CASSQGQGGPYGYTF; CDR3nt: TGTGCCAGCAGTCAAGGACAGGGTGGCCCCTATGGCTACACCTTC; j_gene: TRBJ1-2; d_gene: TRBD1; abundance: -; v_gene: TRBV28
CDR3aa: CASSSGTGEHTIYF; CDR3nt: TGTGCCAGCAGCTCCGGGACAGGAGAACACACCATATATTTT; j_gene: TRBJ1-3; d_gene: TRBD1; abundance: -; v_gene: TRBV7-9